This paragraph covers one T cell receptor (beta chain) sequence. No antigen is known for it. The data stem from a study of cytomegalovirus exposure and HLA in healthy donors. Study in general: As an earlier analysis found, around 200 million T cells yielded 100 million to 130 million unique TCR beta sequences. Study results and limitations: Cytomegalovirus status, reportedly, was diagnosed with high specificity and sensitivity by the classifier. Later analysis placed DRB1 highest and HLA-C lowest in TCR association rates, which differed by HLA locus.

The CDR3 covers 13 residues. The germline CDR1 and CDR2 sequences are KGHSH and LQKENI. The junction had 2 bases not matched to a gene; V was cut back by 4 bases and J by 4 bases. PCR was performed using 60 Vbeta and 13 Jbeta primers. Profiled with immunoSEQ multiplex PCR; TCRdb holds only in-frame clones, not every one. Among fewer than 150,000 clones listed, roughly three quarters were seen once. This receptor was identified in a man between 18 and 35 years old in good health and CMV-seronegative. V gene TRBV18 combines with J gene TRBJ2-5; TRBD1 agrees at 8 bases. What was sequenced was PBMCs. This chain's CDR3 is CASSRTGRETQYF. CDR3 DNA: TGTGCCAGCTCACGGACAGGGAGAGAGACCCAGTACTTC.